This T cell receptor beta chain appears in the sequencing data of a study of blood T cell repertoires in COVID-19. CDR1 MDHEN and CDR2 SYDVKM come from the germline V gene. V shed 6 bases and J shed 2 bases, with 15 bases lying between them. This CDR3 has 15 residues. Original analysis: Cell counts per sample came from amplifying reference gene primers. Sequenced by immunoSEQ multiplex PCR; TCRdb stores in-frame clones only, minus some. The D gene and trimming were derived from the DNA, and the V and J assignments and clone size from that table. This sample has 200,000 to 250,000 clones; roughly 84% occur once, and the top ten carry approximately 7.4%.

The sequenced material came from peripheral blood. This chain uses TRBV28 with TRBJ2-3; D might be TRBD1 (6 bases). The clonotype comes from a woman in her fifties or sixties with acute or convalescent COVID-19. Written as DNA, the CDR3 is TGTGCCAGCAGCACGGACAGATACTACACAGATACGCAGTATTTT. This codes for CASSTDRYYTDTQYF.